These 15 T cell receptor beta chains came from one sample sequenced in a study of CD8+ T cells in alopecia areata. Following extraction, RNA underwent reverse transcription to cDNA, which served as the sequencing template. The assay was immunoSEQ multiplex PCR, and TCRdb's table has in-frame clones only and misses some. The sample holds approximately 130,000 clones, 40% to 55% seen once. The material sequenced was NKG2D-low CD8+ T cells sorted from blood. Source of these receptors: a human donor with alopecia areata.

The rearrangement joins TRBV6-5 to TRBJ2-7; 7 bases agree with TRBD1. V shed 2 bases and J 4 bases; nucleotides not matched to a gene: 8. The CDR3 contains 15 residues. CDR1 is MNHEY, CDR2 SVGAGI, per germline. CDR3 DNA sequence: TGTGCCAGCAGTTACACGTTGACAGGGTGGTACGAGCAGTACTTC. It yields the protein CASSYTLTGWYEQYF.

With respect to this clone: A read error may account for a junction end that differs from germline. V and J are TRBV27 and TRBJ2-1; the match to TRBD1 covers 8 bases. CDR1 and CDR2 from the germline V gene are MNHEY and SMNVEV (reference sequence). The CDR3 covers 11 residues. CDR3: CASSFRGREVF. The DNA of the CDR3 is TGTGCCAGCAGTTTCAGGGGGCGCGAGGTCTTC.

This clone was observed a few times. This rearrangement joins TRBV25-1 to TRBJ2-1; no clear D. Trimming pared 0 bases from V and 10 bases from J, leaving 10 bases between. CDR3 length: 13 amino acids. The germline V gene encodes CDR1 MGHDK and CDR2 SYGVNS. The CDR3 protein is CASSEYPNGEQFF. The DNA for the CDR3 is TGTGCCAGCAGTGAATATCCTAACGGGGAGCAGTTCTTC. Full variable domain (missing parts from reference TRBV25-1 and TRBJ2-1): EADIYQTPRYLVIGTGKKITLECSQTMGHDKMYWYQQDPGMELHLIHYSYGVNSTEKGDLSSESTVSRIRTEHFPLTLESARPSHTSQYLCASSEYPNGEQFFGPGTRLTVL.

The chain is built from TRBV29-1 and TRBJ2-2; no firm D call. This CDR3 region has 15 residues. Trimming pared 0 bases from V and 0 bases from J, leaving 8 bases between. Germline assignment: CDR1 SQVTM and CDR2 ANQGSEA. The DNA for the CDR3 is TGCAGCGTTGAAGAAACGTCTGCGAACACCGGGGAGCTGTTTTTT. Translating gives CSVEETSANTGELFF.

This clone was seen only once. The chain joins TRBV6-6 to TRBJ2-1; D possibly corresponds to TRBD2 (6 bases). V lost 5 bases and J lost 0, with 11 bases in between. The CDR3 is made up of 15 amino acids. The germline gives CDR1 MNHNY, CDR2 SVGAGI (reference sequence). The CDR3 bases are TGTGCCAGCAGTCTAGCGCAGAGCTCCTACAATGAGCAGTTCTTC. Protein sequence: CASSLAQSSYNEQFF.

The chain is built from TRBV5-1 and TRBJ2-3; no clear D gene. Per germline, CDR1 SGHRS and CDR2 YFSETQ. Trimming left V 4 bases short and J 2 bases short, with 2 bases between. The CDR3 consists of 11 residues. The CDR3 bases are TGCGCCAGCAGCGTCACAGATACGCAGTATTTT. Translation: CASSVTDTQYF.

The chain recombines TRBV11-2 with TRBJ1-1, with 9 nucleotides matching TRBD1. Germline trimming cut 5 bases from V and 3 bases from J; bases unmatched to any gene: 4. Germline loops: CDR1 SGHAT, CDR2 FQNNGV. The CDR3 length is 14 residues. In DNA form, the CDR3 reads TGTGCCAGCAGCCAGGGACAGGGTTACACTGAAGCTTTCTTT. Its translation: CASSQGQGYTEAFF.

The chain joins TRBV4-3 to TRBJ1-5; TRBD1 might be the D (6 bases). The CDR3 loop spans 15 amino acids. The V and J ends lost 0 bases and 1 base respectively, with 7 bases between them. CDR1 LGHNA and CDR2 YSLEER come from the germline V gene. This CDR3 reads CASSQDRGSNQPQHF. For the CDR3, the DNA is TGCGCCAGCAGCCAAGACAGGGGAAGCAATCAGCCCCAGCATTTT.

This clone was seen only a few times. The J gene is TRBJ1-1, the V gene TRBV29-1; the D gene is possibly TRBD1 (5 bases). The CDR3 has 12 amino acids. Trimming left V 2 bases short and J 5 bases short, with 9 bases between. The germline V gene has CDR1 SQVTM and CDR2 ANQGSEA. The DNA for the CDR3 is TGCAGCGTTGAATTGGGGGAAACTGAAGCTTTCTTT. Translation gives CSVELGETEAFF.

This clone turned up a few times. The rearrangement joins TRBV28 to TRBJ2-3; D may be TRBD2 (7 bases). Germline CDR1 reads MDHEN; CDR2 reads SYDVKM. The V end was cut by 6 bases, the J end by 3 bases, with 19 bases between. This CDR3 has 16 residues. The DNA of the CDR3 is TGTGCCAGCAGCTCGAGCGGGGAGGGGGTTACAGATACGCAGTATTTT. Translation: CASSSSGEGVTDTQYF.

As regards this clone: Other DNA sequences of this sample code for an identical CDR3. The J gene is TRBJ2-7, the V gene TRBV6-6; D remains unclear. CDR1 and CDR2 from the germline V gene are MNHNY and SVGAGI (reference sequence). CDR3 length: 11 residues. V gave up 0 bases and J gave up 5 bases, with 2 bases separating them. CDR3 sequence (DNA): TGTGCCAGCAGTTACTCTAACGAGCAGTACTTC. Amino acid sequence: CASSYSNEQYF.

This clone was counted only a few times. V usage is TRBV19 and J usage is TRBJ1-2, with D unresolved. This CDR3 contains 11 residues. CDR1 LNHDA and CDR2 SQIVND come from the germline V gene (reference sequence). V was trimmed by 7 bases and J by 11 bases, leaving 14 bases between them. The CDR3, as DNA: TGTGCCAGTACTCTGGATGGTTCGTACACCTTC. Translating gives CASTLDGSYTF.

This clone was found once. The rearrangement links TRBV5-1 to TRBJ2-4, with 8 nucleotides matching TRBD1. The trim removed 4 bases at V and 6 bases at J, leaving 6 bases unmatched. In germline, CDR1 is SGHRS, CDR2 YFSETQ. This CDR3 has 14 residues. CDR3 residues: CASSPGQGTNIQYF. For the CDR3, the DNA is TGCGCCAGCAGCCCAGGACAGGGAACAAACATTCAGTACTTC.

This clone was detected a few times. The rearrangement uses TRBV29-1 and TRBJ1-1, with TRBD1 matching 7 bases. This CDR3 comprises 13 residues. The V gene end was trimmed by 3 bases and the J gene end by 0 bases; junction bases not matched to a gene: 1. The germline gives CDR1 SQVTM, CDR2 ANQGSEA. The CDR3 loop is CSVDQGVNTEAFF. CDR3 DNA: TGCAGCGTTGATCAGGGGGTGAACACTGAAGCTTTCTTT. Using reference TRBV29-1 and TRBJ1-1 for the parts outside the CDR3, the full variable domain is SAVISQKPSRDICQRGTSLTIQCQVDSQVTMMFWYRQQPGQSLTLIATANQGSEATYESGFVIDKFPISRPNLTFSTLTVSNMSPEDSSIYLCSVDQGVNTEAFFGQGTRLTVV.

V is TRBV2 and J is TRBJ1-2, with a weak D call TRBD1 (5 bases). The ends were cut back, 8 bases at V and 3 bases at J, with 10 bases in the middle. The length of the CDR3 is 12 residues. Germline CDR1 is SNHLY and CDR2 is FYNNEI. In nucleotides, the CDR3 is TGTGCCAGCCTGGGCAGGGACTATGGCTACACCTTC. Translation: CASLGRDYGYTF.